This TCR beta chain was obtained from a study of T cell responses to AZD1222 COVID-19 vaccine. Study results and limitations: Dominant CD4 TCR responses targeted spike regions 160-218 and 743-854.

As regards this clone: Antigen specificity is unknown.

Using immunoSEQ multiplex PCR, the repertoire was profiled, and TCRdb retains in-frame clones only, with some absent. The sample shows about 93,000 clones, 80% to 90% of them seen only once. This CDR3 comprises 16 residues. CDR1 is LGHNA and CDR2 is YNFKEQ in the germline V gene. V lost 2 bases and J 0 bases, leaving 11 bases between the germline ends. The starting material was peripheral blood, obtained on day 0 of AZD1222 vaccination. The V and J genes are TRBV4-2 and TRBJ2-1; no clear D gene. This clonotype was obtained from an adult in good health. The CDR3 DNA follows: TGTGCCAGCAGCCAAAACCGCCTAGGCTCCTACAATGAGCAGTTCTTC. As protein: CASSQNRLGSYNEQFF.